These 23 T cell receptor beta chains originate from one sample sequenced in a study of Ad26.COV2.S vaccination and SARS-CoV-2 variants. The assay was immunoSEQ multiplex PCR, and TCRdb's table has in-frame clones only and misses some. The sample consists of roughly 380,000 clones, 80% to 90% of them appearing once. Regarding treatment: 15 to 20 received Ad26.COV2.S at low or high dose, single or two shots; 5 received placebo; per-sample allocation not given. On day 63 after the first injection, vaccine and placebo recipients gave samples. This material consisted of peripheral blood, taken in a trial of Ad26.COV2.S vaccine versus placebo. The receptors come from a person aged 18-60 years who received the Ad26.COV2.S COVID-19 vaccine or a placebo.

In DNA, the CDR3 is TGCAGCACACGGGAGTCACCCCAAGAGACCCAGTACTTC. Translation: CSTRESPQETQYF. V is TRBV29-1 and J is TRBJ2-5, with D maybe TRBD2 (6 bases). CDR1 is SQVTM and CDR2 is ANQGSEA in the germline V gene. V lost 8 bases, J lost 1 base, and 14 bases lay in between. This CDR3 contains 13 residues.

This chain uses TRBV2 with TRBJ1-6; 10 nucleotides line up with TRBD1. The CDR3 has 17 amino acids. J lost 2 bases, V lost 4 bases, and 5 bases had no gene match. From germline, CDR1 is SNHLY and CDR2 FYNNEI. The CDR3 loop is CASSGGDRGAYNSPLHF. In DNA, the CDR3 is TGTGCCAGCAGTGGGGGGGACAGGGGTGCCTATAATTCACCCCTCCACTTT.

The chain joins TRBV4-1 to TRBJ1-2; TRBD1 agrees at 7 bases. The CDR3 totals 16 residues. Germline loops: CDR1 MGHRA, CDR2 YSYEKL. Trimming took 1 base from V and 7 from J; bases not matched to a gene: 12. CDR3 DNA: TGCGCCAGCAGCCAAGCTCCCTTGACAGGGAGCGTTGGCTACACCTTC. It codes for CASSQAPLTGSVGYTF.

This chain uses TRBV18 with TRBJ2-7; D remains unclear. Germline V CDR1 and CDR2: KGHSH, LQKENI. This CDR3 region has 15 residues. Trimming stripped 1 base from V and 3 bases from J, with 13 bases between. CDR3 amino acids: CASSPLVPFNYEQYF. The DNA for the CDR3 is TGTGCCAGCTCACCACTAGTCCCTTTCAACTACGAGCAGTACTTC.

CDR3 residues: CAFQQGIGGKLFF. The CDR3 DNA reads TGTGCCTTCCAACAGGGGATCGGAGGGAAACTGTTTTTT. The V call is TRBV30, the J call TRBJ1-4, with 7 positions matching TRBD1. The CDR3 has 13 residues. The V gene end was trimmed by 7 bases and the J gene end by 11 bases; junction bases not matched to a gene: 13. Germline CDR1 is GTSNPN and CDR2 is SVGIG (reference sequence).

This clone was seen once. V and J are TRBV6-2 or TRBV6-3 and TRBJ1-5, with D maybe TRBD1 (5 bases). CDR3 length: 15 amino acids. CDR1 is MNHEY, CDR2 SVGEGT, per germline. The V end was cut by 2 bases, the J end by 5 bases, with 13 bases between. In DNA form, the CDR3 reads TGTGCCAGCAGTTACCGGTCAGGGTGGGATCAGCCCCAGCATTTT. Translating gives CASSYRSGWDQPQHF.

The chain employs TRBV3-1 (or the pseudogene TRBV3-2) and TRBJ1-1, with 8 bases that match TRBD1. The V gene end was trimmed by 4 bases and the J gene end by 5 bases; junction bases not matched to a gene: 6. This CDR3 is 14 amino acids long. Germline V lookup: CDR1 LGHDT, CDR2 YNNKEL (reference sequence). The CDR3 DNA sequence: TGTGCCAGCAGCCCAAGTACAGGGGGGACTGAAGCTTTCTTT. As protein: CASSPSTGGTEAFF.

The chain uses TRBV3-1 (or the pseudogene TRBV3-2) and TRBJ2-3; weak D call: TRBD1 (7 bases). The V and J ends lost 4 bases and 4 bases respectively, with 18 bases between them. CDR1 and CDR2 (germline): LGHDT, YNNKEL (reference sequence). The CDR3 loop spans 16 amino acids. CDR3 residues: CASSRPGGRGADTQYF. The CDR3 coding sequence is TGTGCCAGCAGCCGCCCCGGGGGCAGGGGGGCAGATACGCAGTATTTT.

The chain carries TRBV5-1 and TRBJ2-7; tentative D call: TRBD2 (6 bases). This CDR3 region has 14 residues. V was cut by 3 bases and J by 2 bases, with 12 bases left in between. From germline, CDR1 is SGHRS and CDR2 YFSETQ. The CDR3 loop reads CASSSSSATYEQYF. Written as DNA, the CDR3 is TGCGCCAGCAGCTCCTCTAGCGCCACCTACGAGCAGTACTTC.

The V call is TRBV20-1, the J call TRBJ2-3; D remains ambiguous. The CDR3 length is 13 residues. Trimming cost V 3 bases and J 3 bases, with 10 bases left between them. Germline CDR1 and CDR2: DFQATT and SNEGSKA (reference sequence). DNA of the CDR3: TGCAGTGCTAGTACTCAGGAGACAGATACGCAGTATTTT. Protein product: CSASTQETDTQYF.

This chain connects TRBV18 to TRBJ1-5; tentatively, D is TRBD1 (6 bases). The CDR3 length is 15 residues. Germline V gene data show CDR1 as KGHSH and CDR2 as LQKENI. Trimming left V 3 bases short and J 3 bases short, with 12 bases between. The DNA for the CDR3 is TGTGCCAGCTCACCGATGGGGGGCTTCAATCAGCCCCAGCATTTT. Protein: CASSPMGGFNQPQHF.

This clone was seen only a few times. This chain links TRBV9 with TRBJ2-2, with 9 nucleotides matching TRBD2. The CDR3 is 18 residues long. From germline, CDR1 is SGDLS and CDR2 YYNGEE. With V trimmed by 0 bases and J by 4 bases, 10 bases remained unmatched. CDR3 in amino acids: CASSVDGGRAFITGELFF. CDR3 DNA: TGTGCCAGCAGCGTAGACGGCGGGAGGGCCTTTATCACCGGGGAGCTGTTTTTT.

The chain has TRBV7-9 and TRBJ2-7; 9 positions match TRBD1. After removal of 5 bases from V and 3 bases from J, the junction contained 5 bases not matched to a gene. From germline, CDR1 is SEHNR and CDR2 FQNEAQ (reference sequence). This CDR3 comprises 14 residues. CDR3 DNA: TGTGCCAGCAGCAGGGACAGGGTGATCTACGAGCAGTACTTC. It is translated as CASSRDRVIYEQYF.

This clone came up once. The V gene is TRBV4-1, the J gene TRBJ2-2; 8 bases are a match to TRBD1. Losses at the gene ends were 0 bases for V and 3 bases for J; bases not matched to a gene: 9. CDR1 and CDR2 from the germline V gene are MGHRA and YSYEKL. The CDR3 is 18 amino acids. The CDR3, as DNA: TGCGCCAGCAGCCAAGATCTTGGCAGGGGGCAAGACACCGGGGAGCTGTTTTTT. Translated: CASSQDLGRGQDTGELFF.

In DNA form, the CDR3 reads TGTGCCAGCAGCCAAGAATCGCGGGTGGCCTCCTACGAGCAGTACTTC. Encoded protein: CASSQESRVASYEQYF. The J gene is TRBJ2-7, the V gene TRBV3-1 (or the pseudogene TRBV3-2); possibly TRBD2 for D (5 bases). Germline assignment: CDR1 LGHDT and CDR2 YNNKEL (reference sequence). The CDR3 has 16 residues. V dropped 0 bases and J dropped 0 bases, with 12 bases sitting between them.

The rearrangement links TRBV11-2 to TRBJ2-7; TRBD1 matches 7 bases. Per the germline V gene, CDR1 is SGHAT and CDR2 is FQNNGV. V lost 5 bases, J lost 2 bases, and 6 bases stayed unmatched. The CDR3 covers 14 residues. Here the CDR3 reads CASSPRQGTYEQYF. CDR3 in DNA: TGTGCCAGCAGCCCCCGACAGGGAACCTACGAGCAGTACTTC.

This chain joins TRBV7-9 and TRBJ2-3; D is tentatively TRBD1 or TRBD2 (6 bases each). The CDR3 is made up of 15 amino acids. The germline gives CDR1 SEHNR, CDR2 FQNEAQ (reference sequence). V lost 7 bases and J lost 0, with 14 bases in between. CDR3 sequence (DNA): TGTGCCAGCACCTGGGGGGCAGGGAGCACAGATACGCAGTATTTT. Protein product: CASTWGAGSTDTQYF. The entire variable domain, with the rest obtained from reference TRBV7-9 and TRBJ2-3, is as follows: DTGVSQNPRHKITKRGQNVTFRCDPISEHNRLYWYRQTLGQGPEFLTYFQNEAQLEKSRLLSDRFSAERPKGSFSTLEIQRTEQGDSAMYLCASTWGAGSTDTQYFGPGTRLTVL.

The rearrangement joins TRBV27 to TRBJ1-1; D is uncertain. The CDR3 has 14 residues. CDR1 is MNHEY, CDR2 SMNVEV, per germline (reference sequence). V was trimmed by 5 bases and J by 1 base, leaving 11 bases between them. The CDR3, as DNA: TGTGCCAGCAGTCTAGCCCTCACGAACACTGAAGCTTTCTTT. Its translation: CASSLALTNTEAFF.

The CDR3 sequence: CASSWRTSGALKYEQYF. DNA for the CDR3: TGTGCCAGCAGCTGGAGGACTAGCGGGGCTCTAAAATACGAGCAGTACTTC. The chain uses TRBV5-5 and TRBJ2-7; 12 bases are shared with TRBD2. The CDR3 length is 17 residues. Germline CDR1 and CDR2: SGHKS and YYEKEE (reference sequence). Unmatched junction bases numbered 11, after V lost 3 bases and J lost 4 bases.

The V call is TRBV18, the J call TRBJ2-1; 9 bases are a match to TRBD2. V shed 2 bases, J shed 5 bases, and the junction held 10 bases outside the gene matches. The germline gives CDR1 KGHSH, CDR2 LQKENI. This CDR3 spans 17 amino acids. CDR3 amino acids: CASSPFALSGGNNEQFF. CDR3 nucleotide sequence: TGTGCCAGCTCACCATTCGCGCTCAGCGGGGGGAACAATGAGCAGTTCTTC.

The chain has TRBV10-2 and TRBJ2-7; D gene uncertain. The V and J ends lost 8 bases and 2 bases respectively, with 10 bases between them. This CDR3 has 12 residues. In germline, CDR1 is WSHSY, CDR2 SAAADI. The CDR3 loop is CASAPLAYEQYF. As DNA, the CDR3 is TGCGCCAGCGCCCCGTTGGCCTACGAGCAGTACTTC.

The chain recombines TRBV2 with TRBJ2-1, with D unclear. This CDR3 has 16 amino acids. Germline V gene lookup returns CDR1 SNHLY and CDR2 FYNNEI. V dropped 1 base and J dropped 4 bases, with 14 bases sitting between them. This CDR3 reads CASSEEETRAYNEQFF. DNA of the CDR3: TGTGCCAGCAGTGAAGAAGAGACAAGGGCGTACAATGAGCAGTTCTTC.

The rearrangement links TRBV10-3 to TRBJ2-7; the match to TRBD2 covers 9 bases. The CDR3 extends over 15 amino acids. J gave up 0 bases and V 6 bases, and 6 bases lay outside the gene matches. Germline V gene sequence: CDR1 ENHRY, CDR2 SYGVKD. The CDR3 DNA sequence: TGTGCCATCAGGCAAGGGACTAGCAGCTCCTACGAGCAGTACTTC. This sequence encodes CAIRQGTSSSYEQYF.